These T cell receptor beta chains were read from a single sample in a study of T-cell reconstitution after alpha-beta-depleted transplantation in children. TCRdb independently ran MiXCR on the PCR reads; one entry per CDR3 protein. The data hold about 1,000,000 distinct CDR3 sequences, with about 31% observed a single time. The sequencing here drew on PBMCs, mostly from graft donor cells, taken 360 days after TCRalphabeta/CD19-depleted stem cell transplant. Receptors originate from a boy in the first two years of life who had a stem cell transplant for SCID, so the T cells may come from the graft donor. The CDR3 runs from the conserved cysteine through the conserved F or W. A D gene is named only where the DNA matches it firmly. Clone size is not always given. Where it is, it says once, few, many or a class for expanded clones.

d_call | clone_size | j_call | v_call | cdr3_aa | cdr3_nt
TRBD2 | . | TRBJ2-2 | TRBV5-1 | CASSWRRELAGAGELFF | TGCGCCAGCAGCTGGCGCCGGGAACTAGCGGGCGCCGGGGAGCTGTTTTTT
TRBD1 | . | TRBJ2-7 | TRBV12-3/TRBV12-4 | CASTTPLDRGNEQYF | TGTGCCAGCACCACTCCCCTGGACAGGGGGAATGAGCAGTACTTC
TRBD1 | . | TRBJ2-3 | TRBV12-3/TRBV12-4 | CASQATGVMNTQYF | TGTGCCAGCCAGGCGACAGGGGTTATGAATACGCAGTATTTT
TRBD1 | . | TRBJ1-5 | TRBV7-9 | CASSHDRAGNQPQHF | TGTGCCAGCAGTCACGACAGGGCAGGCAATCAGCCCCAGCATTTT
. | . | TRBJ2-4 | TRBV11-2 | CASSLFQRRLLAKNIQYF | TGTGCCAGCAGCTTATTCCAGAGACGGCTATTAGCCAAAAACATTCAGTACTTC
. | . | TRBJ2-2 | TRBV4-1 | CASSQDFAVNTGELFF | TGCGCCAGCAGCCAAGATTTCGCAGTGAACACCGGGGAGCTGTTTTTT
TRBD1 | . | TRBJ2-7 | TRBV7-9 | CASSSSQGAIDEQYF | TGTGCCAGCAGCTCGTCGCAGGGGGCTATCGACGAGCAGTACTTC
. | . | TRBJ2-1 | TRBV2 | CASRKDLTSYNEQFF | TGTGCCAGCAGAAAAGATTTAACCTCCTACAATGAGCAGTTCTTC
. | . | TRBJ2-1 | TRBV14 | CASSQDMWKQVYNEQFF | TGTGCCAGCAGCCAAGATATGTGGAAACAGGTCTACAATGAGCAGTTCTTC
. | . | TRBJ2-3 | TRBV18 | CASSQIQTESTDTQYF | TGTGCCAGCTCACAAATACAAACGGAAAGCACAGATACGCAGTATTTT
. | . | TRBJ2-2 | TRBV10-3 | CAISESARAQNTGELFF | TGTGCCATCAGTGAGTCGGCGAGGGCCCAGAACACCGGGGAGCTGTTTTTT
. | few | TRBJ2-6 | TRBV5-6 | CASSLRVSGANVLTF | TGTGCCAGCAGCCTACGGGTCTCTGGGGCCAACGTCCTGACTTTC
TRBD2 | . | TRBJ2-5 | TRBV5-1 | CASSPRGLAGAQETQYF | TGCGCCAGCAGCCCCCGTGGACTAGCGGGGGCTCAAGAGACCCAGTACTTC
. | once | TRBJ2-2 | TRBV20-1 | CSARVGLTGELFF | TGCAGTGCTAGGGTTGGCCTGACCGGGGAGCTGTTTTTT
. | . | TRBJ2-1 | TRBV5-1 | CASRGTQALPHNEQFF | TGCGCCAGCAGAGGGACGCAAGCCCTGCCACACAATGAGCAGTTCTTC
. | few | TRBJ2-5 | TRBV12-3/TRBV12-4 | CASSLRGTRKETQYF | TGTGCCAGCAGTTTACGTGGGACCAGAAAAGAGACCCAGTACTTC
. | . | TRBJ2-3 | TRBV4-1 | CASSQGGTLASTDTQYF | TGCGCCAGCAGCCAAGGGGGGACACTAGCTAGCACAGATACGCAGTATTTT
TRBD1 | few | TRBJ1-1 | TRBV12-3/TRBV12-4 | CASSFQGVNTEAFF | TGTGCCAGCAGTTTTCAGGGGGTGAACACTGAAGCTTTCTTT
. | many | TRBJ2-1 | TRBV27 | CASSPETGRNNEQFF | TGTGCCAGCAGTCCAGAGACCGGACGGAACAATGAGCAGTTCTTC
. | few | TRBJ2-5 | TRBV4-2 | CASSQDSLGGAQETQYF | TGTGCCAGCAGCCAAGATTCACTGGGGGGGGCCCAAGAGACCCAGTACTTC
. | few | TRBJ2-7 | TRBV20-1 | CSASWLLGEQYF | TGCAGTGCTAGCTGGCTGCTAGGCGAGCAGTACTTC
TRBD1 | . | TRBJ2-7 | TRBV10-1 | CASSERQGGGYEQYF | TGCGCCAGCAGTGAACGACAGGGCGGTGGCTACGAGCAGTACTTC